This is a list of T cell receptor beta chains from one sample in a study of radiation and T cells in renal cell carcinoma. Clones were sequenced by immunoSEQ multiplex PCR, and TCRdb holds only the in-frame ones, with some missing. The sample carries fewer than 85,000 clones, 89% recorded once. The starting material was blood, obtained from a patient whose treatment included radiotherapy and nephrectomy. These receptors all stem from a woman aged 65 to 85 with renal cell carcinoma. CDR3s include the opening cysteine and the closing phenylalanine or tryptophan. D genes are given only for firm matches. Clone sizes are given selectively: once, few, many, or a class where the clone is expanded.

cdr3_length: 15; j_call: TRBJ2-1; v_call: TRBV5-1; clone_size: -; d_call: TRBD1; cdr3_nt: TGCGCCAGCAGCTTCGGACAGGGGGCCATAAATGAGCAGTTCTTC; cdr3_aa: CASSFGQGAINEQFF
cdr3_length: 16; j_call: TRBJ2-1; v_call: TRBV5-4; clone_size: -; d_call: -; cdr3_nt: TGTGCCAGCAGCTTGGTTGGGATTCTAAATTACAATGAGCAGTTCTTC; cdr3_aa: CASSLVGILNYNEQFF
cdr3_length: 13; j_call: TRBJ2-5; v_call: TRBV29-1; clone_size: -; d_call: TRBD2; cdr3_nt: TGCAGCGGGGGGGGTTCAGGGTCAGAGACCCAGTACTTC; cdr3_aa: CSGGGSGSETQYF
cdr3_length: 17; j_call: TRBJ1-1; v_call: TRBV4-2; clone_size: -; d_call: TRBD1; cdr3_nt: TGTGCCAGCAGCCAAGGGGGGGGACAGGTGATAAACACTGAAGCTTTCTTT; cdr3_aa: CASSQGGGQVINTEAFF
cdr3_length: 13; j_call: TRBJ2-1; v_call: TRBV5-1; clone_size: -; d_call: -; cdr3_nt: TGCGCCAGCAGCTCCGGAAGCCTACGGGAACAGTTCTTC; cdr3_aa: CASSSGSLREQFF
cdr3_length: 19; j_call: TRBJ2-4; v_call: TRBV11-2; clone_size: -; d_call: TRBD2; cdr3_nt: TGTGCCAGCAGCTTTGGACTAGCGGGGGCCGAAATAGCCAAAAACATTCAGTACTTC; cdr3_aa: CASSFGLAGAEIAKNIQYF
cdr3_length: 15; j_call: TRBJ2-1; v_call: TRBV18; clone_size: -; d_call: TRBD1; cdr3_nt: TGTGCCAGCTCACCTCTCGGGACAGGGAGCAATGAGCAGTTCTTC; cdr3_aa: CASSPLGTGSNEQFF
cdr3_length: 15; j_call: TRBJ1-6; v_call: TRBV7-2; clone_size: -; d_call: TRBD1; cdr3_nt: TGTGCCAGCAGCTATGACTGGACAGGGGATTCACCCCTCCACTTT; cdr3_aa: CASSYDWTGDSPLHF
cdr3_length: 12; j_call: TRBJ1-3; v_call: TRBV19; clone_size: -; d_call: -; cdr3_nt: TGTGCCAGTAGCCCCATCGGAAACACCATATATTTT; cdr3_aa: CASSPIGNTIYF
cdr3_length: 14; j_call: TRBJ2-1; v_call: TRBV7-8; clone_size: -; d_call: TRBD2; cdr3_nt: TGTGCCAGCAGCAGAGTCGGGGAGGGGTATGGGCAGTTCTTC; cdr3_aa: CASSRVGEGYGQFF
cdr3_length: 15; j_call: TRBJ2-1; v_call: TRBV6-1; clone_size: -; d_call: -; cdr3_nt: TGTGCCAGCAGTGAAGGGACTGGACCCTACAATGAGCAGTTCTTC; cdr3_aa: CASSEGTGPYNEQFF
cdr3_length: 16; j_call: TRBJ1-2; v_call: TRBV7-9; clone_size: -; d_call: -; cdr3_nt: TGTGCCAGCAGCTTTGGGGGGTTCAGTCCTACTTACGGCTACACCTTC; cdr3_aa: CASSFGGFSPTYGYTF
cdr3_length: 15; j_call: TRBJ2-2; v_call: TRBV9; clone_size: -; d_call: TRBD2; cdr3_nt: TGTGCCAGCAGCGTAGAAACTAGCGGTTTCGGGGAGCTGTTTTTT; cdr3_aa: CASSVETSGFGELFF
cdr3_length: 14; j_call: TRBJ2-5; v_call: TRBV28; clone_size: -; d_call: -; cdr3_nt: TGTGCCAGCAGTCCAATGTGGGGGAAGGAGACCCAGTACTTC; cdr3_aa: CASSPMWGKETQYF
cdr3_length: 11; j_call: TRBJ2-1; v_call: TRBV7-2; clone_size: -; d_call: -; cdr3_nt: TGTGCCAGCAGCTCCCTCAATGAGCAGTTCTTC; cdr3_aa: CASSSLNEQFF
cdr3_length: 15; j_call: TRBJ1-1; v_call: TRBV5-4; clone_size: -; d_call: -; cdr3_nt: TGTGCCAGCAGCCTTAGGGCCAGGAGGAACACTGAAGCTTTCTTT; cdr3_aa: CASSLRARRNTEAFF
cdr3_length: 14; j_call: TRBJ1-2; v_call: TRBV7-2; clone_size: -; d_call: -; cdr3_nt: TGTGCCAGCAGCTTAGGGGGGGTTAACTATGGCTACACCTTC; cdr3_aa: CASSLGGVNYGYTF
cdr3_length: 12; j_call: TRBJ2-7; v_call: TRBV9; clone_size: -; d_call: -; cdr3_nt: TGTGCCAGCAGCCCTGGACCCCTCGAGCAGTACTTC; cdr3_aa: CASSPGPLEQYF
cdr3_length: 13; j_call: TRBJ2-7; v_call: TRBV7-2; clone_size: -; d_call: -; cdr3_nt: TGTGCCAGCAGCCCAAGTGTTTCCTACGAGCAGTACTTC; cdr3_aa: CASSPSVSYEQYF
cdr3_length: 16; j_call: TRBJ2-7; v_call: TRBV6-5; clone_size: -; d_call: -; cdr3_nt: TGTGCCAGCAGTTACTCCTCGTCCGCCAGGGCCTACGAGCAGTACTTC; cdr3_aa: CASSYSSSARAYEQYF
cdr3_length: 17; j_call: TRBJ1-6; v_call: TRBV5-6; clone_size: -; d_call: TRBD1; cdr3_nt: TGTGCCAGCAGCTTGTTAACAGGGGTCTCCTATAATTCACCCCTCCACTTT; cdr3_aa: CASSLLTGVSYNSPLHF
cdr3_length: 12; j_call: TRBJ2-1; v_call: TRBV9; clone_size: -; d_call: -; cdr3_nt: TGTGCCAGCAGCGTAAGCCTCAATGAGCAGTTCTTC; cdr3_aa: CASSVSLNEQFF
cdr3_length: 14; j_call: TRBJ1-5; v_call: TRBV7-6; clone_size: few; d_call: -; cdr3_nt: TGTGCCAGCAGCCCCCGACAGACCAATCAGCCCCAGCATTTT; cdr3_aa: CASSPRQTNQPQHF
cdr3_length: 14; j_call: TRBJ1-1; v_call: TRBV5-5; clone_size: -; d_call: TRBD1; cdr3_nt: TGTGCCAGCAGCTCGCGACAGGGACCCACTGAAGCTTTCTTT; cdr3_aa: CASSSRQGPTEAFF